One and the same sample provided the 3 T cell receptor beta chains below, sequenced in a study of early T cells in non-severe SARS-CoV-2 infection. TCRdb independently ran MiXCR on the 5' RACE reads; one entry per CDR3 protein. Among approximately 65,000 distinct CDR3 sequences listed, approximately 15% were seen once. The sample was whole blood. The source of these receptors is an adult who was a healthcare worker with PCR-confirmed SARS-CoV-2 infection or an uninfected control (not recorded which).

This clonotype was seen more than once but under ten times. The chain carries TRBV12-3 or TRBV12-4 and TRBJ2-5; no reliable D call. The CDR3 runs to 12 residues. Trimming removed 4 bases from V and 3 bases from J, with 6 bases in between. This CDR3 is CASSSVKETQYF. For the CDR3, the DNA is TGTGCCAGCAGTTCGGTAAAAGAGACCCAGTACTTC.

The J gene is TRBJ2-5, the V gene TRBV6-1; 14 bases map to TRBD2. CDR3 length: 17 residues. The V segment lost 8 bases and the J segment 3 bases; nucleotides outside the gene matches: 11. Germline CDR1 reads MNHNS; CDR2 reads SASEGT. CDR3 nucleotides: TGTGCCAGCCCTCGGACTAGCGGGGGGCCAACCAAAGAGACCCAGTACTTC. Its translation: CASPRTSGGPTKETQYF.

Ten or more counts support this clonotype. This CDR3 is CASSLIRGEETQYF. CDR3 nucleotide sequence: TGTGCCAGCAGTTTAATCCGGGGTGAAGAGACCCAGTACTTC. The J gene is TRBJ2-5, the V gene TRBV12-3 or TRBV12-4, with a tentative D call TRBD2 (5 bases). The CDR3 is 14 residues long. Trimming shortened V by 2 bases and J by 3 bases, and 10 bases separated the two germline ends.